This paragraph reports one TCR beta chain. Its antigen is as yet unknown. Germline V gene lookup returns CDR1 MNHEY and CDR2 SMNVEV (reference sequence). This CDR3 comprises 14 residues. Losses at the gene ends were 5 bases for V and 2 bases for J; bases not matched to a gene: 1. This sample was included in a study of T cell responses to AZD1222 COVID-19 vaccine. General study findings and limits: Among those given AZD1222, only six or seven were seropositive at baseline. Repertoires were obtained only post-peak T cell response. Distributed over spike, vaccine-associated CD4 TCRs predominated at 160-218 and 743-854. Clonal diversity may have been underestimated in mostly white British donors.

Repertoires were generated with immunoSEQ multiplex PCR, while TCRdb's copy carries only in-frame clones and drops some. Of over 65,000 clones in the sample, about 92% were seen once. This specimen was peripheral blood, taken on day 0 of MenACWY control vaccination. The receptor was isolated from an adult in good health. The chain has TRBV27 and TRBJ2-7; TRBD2 matches 12 bases. CDR3 DNA: TGTGCCAGCAGTCTAGCGGGAGGGCCCTACGAGCAGTACTTC. It encodes CASSLAGGPYEQYF.